This entry features one T cell receptor (beta chain) sequence. As processed by the authors: Quantification of nucleated cells was approximated via reference gene primer amplification. Generated by immunoSEQ multiplex PCR, the TCRdb table keeps only in-frame clones and is missing some. That table supplies the V and J calls and clone size; D and trimming were determined from the DNA. The sample holds 150,000 to 200,000 clones, around 80% seen once. The sample originates from a study of blood T cell repertoires in COVID-19. Study summary: Nucleic acid was either cDNA or gDNA, and it came from T cells, B-cell-depleted T cells, or PBMCs.

Trimming cost V 2 bases and J 7 bases, with 13 bases left between them. Germline V gene data show CDR1 as KGHDR and CDR2 as SFDVKD. This CDR3 has 14 residues. Sequences were obtained from PBMCs or T cells enriched from blood (not recorded which). The rearrangement joins TRBV24-1 to TRBJ1-2, with TRBD1 as a possible D gene (5 bases). The source is a man aged 35 to 55 who had recovered from COVID-19. The CDR3: CATSDYTGLSGYTF. CDR3 coding DNA: TGTGCCACCAGTGATTACACAGGCCTGTCTGGCTACACCTTC.